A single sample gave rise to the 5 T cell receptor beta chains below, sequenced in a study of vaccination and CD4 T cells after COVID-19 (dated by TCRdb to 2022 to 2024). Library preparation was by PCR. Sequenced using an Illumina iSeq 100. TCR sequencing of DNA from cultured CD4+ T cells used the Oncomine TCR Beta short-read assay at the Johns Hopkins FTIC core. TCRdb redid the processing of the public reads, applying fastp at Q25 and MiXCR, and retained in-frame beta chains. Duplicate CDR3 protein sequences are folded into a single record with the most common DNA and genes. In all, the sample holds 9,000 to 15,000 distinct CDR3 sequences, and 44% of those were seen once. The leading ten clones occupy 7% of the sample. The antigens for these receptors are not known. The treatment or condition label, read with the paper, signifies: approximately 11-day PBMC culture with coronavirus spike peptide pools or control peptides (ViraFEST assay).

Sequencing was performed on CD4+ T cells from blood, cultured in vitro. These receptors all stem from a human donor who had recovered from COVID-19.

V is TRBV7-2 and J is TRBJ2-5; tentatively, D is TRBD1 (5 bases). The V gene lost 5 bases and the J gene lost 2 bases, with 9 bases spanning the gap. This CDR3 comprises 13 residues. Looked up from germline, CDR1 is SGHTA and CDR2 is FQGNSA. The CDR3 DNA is TGTGCCAGCAGCCAACCAGGGCAAGAGACCCAGTACTTC. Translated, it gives CASSQPGQETQYF.

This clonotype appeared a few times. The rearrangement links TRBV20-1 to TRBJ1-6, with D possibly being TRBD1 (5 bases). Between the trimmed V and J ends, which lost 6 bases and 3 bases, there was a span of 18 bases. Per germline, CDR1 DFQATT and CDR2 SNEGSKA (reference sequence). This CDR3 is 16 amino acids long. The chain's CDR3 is CSAHPGGGNYNSPLHF. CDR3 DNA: TGCAGTGCCCATCCCGGGGGGGGTAACTATAATTCACCCCTCCACTTT.

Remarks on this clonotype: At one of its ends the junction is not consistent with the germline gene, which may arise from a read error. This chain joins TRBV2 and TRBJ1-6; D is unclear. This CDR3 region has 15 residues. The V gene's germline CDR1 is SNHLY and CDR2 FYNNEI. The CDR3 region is CASSEGGRPSSPPHF. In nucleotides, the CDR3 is TGTGCCAGCAGTGAAGGGGGTAGGCCCTCTTCACCCCCCCACTTT.

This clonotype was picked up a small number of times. The CDR3 protein is CSVGGGGYEQYF. DNA of the CDR3: TGCAGCGTTGGAGGGGGTGGGTACGAGCAGTACTTC. The V gene is TRBV29-1, the J gene TRBJ2-7; a possible D gene is TRBD1 (6 bases). The CDR3 has 12 amino acids. V lost 4 bases, J lost 4 bases, and 11 bases lay in between. CDR1 is SQVTM and CDR2 is ANQGSEA in the germline V gene.

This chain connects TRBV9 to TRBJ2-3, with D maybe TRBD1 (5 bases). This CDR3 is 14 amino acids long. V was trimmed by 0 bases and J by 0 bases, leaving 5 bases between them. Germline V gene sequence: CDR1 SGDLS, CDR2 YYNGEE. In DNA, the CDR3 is TGTGCCAGCAGCGTAGACAGGAGCACAGATACGCAGTATTTT. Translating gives CASSVDRSTDTQYF.